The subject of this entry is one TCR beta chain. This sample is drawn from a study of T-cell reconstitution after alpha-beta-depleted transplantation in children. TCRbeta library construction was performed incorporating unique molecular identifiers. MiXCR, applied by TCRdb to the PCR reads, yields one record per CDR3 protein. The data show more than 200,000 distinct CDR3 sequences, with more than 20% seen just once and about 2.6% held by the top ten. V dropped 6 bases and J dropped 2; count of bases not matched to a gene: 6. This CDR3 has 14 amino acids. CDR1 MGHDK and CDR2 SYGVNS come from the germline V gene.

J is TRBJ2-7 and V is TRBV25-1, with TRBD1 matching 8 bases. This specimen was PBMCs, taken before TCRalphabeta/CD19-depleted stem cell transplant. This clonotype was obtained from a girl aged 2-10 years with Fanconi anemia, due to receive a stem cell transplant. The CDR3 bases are TGTGCCAGCAGAGGACAGGGCGAAACCTACGAGCAGTACTTC. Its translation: CASRGQGETYEQYF.